A selection of T cell receptor beta chains follows, all from one sample in a study of blood T cells in healthy people across ages. TCRdb ran MiXCR on the 5' RACE reads and lists one entry per CDR3 protein. The table lists around 800,000 distinct CDR3 sequences, about 53% of them singletons. The sequencing sample was made of blood. These receptor sequences come from a man older than 75 in good health. Both conserved end residues are part of each CDR3. D genes are given only for firm matches. Rows give clone size only sometimes, using once, few, many, or a class for an expanded clone.

V	size	J	D	CDR3	DNA
TRBV24-1	-	TRBJ2-5	TRBD1	CATSVPGQGAWETQYF	TGTGCCACCAGTGTCCCCGGACAGGGGGCATGGGAGACCCAGTACTTC
TRBV24-1	-	TRBJ2-1	TRBD1	CATSGTGLHEQFF	TGTGCCACCAGTGGGACAGGGTTGCATGAGCAGTTCTTC
TRBV2	-	TRBJ1-2	-	CASSDAPGDLHGYTF	TGTGCCAGCAGTGATGCGCCAGGAGATCTTCATGGCTACACCTTC
TRBV6-2/TRBV6-3	few	TRBJ2-5	-	CASNIRGLQETQYF	TGTGCCAGCAATATACGGGGACTGCAAGAGACCCAGTACTTC
TRBV6-6	-	TRBJ2-7	-	CAGSYGGPSSYEQYF	TGTGCCGGCAGTTACGGCGGACCTAGCTCCTACGAGCAGTACTTC
TRBV20-1	-	TRBJ2-3	TRBD2	CSGLAGREDTQYF	TGCAGTGGGCTAGCGGGCCGGGAGGATACGCAGTATTTT
TRBV4-1	few	TRBJ2-5	TRBD1	CASSQDVQGAWEQYF	TGCGCCAGCAGCCAAGATGTGCAGGGGGCGTGGGAGCAGTACTTC
TRBV7-9	few	TRBJ2-1	TRBD1	CASRFWGTANDNEQFF	TGTGCCAGCAGATTTTGGGGGACAGCCAACGACAATGAGCAGTTCTTC
TRBV19	few	TRBJ1-2	-	CASTRTATNYGYTF	TGTGCCAGTACCCGGACGGCTACTAACTATGGCTACACCTTC
TRBV29-1	-	TRBJ2-7	TRBD1	CSGQGVGEQYF	TGCAGCGGACAGGGGGTCGGCGAGCAGTACTTC
TRBV10-3	few	TRBJ1-2	-	CAISFGTDAYGYTF	TGTGCCATCAGTTTTGGGACCGACGCTTATGGCTACACCTTC
TRBV28	-	TRBJ1-2	TRBD1	CASSREGARGYTF	TGTGCCAGCAGCCGAGAGGGGGCGCGGGGCTACACCTTC
TRBV2	-	TRBJ2-4	TRBD2	CASSASSTSGGGQYF	TGTGCCAGCAGTGCTTCCTCAACTAGCGGAGGGGGGCAGTACTTC
TRBV20-1	-	TRBJ2-1	TRBD2	CSAVDGSGSGNEQFF	TGCAGTGCAGTAGACGGGAGCGGGAGCGGCAATGAGCAGTTCTTC
TRBV5-1	few	TRBJ2-1	-	CASSLGDVYNEQFF	TGCGCCAGCAGCTTGGGGGACGTTTACAATGAGCAGTTCTTC
TRBV13	-	TRBJ2-5	-	CASSLGRGSKGETQYF	TGTGCCAGCAGCTTAGGTCGGGGGTCCAAAGGGGAGACCCAGTACTTC
TRBV25-1	few	TRBJ1-2	-	CASSSEEWRDGYTF	TGTGCCAGCAGTTCCGAAGAGTGGCGTGATGGCTACACCTTC
TRBV3-1	-	TRBJ2-5	-	CTSSPPGPRETQYF	TGTACCAGCAGCCCCCCGGGGCCGAGGGAGACCCAGTACTTC
TRBV29-1	many	TRBJ2-7	-	CSVQSSYEQYF	TGCAGCGTTCAAAGCTCCTACGAGCAGTACTTC
TRBV6-5	once	TRBJ2-7	TRBD2	CASSYSRGGEYEQYF	TGTGCCAGCAGCTACTCCCGGGGGGGAGAGTACGAGCAGTACTTC
TRBV3-1	once	TRBJ1-2	TRBD1	CASTPWGTAPTDGYTF	TGTGCCAGCACTCCCTGGGGGACAGCTCCTACGGATGGCTACACCTTC
TRBV6-2/TRBV6-3	few	TRBJ2-5	TRBD1	CASSPLWTGGEETQYF	TGTGCCAGCAGCCCTCTTTGGACAGGGGGCGAAGAGACCCAGTACTTC
TRBV12-3/TRBV12-4	-	TRBJ1-2	TRBD1	CASSPDRGSRYGYTF	TGTGCCAGCAGTCCTGACAGGGGGTCGAGGTATGGCTACACCTTC
TRBV7-8	-	TRBJ2-7	TRBD1	CACSLPGQGYEQYF	TGTGCCTGCAGCTTACCGGGACAGGGCTACGAGCAGTACTTC
TRBV18	few	TRBJ2-1	TRBD2	CASSPGASGRSNSYNEQFF	TGTGCCAGCTCACCAGGGGCTAGCGGGAGGAGTAACTCCTACAATGAGCAGTTCTTC
TRBV25-1	-	TRBJ2-7	TRBD1	CASFFRARDRGAYEQYF	TGTGCCAGCTTCTTCCGGGCCCGGGACAGGGGGGCCTACGAGCAGTACTTC
TRBV25-1	few	TRBJ2-7	-	CASSFRGGGSYEQYF	TGTGCCAGCAGCTTCAGAGGGGGGGGCTCCTACGAGCAGTACTTC
TRBV5-1	few	TRBJ2-7	TRBD2	CASSLGLAGGPLMDEQYF	TGCGCCAGCAGCTTGGGACTAGCGGGAGGGCCTTTGATGGACGAGCAGTACTTC
TRBV29-1	few	TRBJ1-2	-	CSVEDLQRWVGYGYTF	TGCAGCGTTGAAGACCTTCAACGGTGGGTCGGCTATGGCTACACCTTC
TRBV20-1	-	TRBJ2-7	TRBD2	CSARAPSLREGHEQYF	TGCAGTGCTAGAGCCCCGTCCCTCCGGGAGGGCCATGAGCAGTACTTC
TRBV5-1	once	TRBJ2-1	TRBD2	CASSSGLAGGYEQFF	TGCGCCAGCAGCTCCGGACTAGCGGGAGGCTATGAGCAGTTCTTC
TRBV5-6	-	TRBJ2-5	TRBD2	CASSMIGRDEQYF	TGTGCCAGCAGCATGATAGGGAGGGATGAGCAGTACTTC
TRBV11-2	-	TRBJ2-7	TRBD2	CASSLVGTKAPYEQYF	TGTGCCAGCAGCTTAGTCGGGACTAAGGCACCGTACGAGCAGTACTTC
TRBV14	-	TRBJ2-5	-	CASSPGRDGGRETQYF	TGTGCCAGCAGCCCCGGCAGGGACGGGGGACGAGAGACCCAGTACTTC
TRBV6-2/TRBV6-3	few	TRBJ2-1	-	CASSYDQWSEQFF	TGTGCCAGCAGTTACGACCAGTGGAGTGAGCAGTTCTTC
TRBV5-1	-	TRBJ2-7	TRBD2	CASSLGGRDSYEQYF	TGCGCCAGCAGCTTGGGCGGGAGGGACTCCTACGAGCAGTACTTC
TRBV7-2	-	TRBJ2-7	-	CASSLLRSYNEQYF	TGTGCCAGCAGCCTGTTAAGATCCTACAATGAGCAGTACTTC
TRBV9	once	TRBJ1-6	-	CASSPLSTGDSPLHF	TGTGCCAGCAGCCCCCTCTCAACAGGTGATTCACCCCTCCACTTT
TRBV2	once	TRBJ1-6	-	CASRQGSYNSPLHF	TGTGCCAGCAGGCAGGGGAGCTATAATTCACCCCTCCACTTT
TRBV5-1	few	TRBJ2-3	TRBD2	CASSSGLAGPNTDTQYF	TGCGCCAGCAGCTCTGGACTAGCGGGACCGAACACAGATACGCAGTATTTT
TRBV4-2	once	TRBJ2-5	TRBD2	CASSQDPPGLAGVFNEQYF	TGTGCCAGCAGCCAAGATCCCCCTGGACTAGCGGGAGTGTTCAATGAGCAGTACTTC
TRBV9	-	TRBJ2-1	TRBD2	CASSVVASGNGEQFF	TGTGCCAGCAGCGTAGTGGCTAGCGGGAACGGTGAGCAGTTCTTC
TRBV11-2	few	TRBJ1-6	-	CASSLGQAYNSPLHF	TGTGCCAGCAGCTTAGGGCAAGCCTATAATTCACCCCTCCACTTT
TRBV11-3	-	TRBJ2-7	TRBD1	CASSSRGGRWGYNEQYF	TGTGCCAGCAGCTCTAGAGGGGGCAGGTGGGGGTACAATGAGCAGTACTTC